A selection of T cell receptor beta chains follows, all from one sample in a study of control samples from healthy donors and cancer patients. TCRdb's copy holds only in-frame clones and misses some; the assay was immunoSEQ multiplex PCR. The data contain approximately 120,000 clones, around nine tenths of them seen just once; the ten biggest clones take up 4.4%. The material sequenced was blood. These receptor sequences come from a human donor in good health. The donor label of this sample is uncertain. The CDR3 runs from the conserved cysteine through the conserved F or W. D genes are given only for firm matches. Some rows have no size entry. The others give once, few or many, or a class for an expanded clone.

size: NA; J: TRBJ1-4; D: TRBD1; V: TRBV5-8; CDR3: CASSPTGGNEKLFF; DNA: TGTGCCAGCAGCCCGACAGGGGGCAATGAAAAACTGTTTTTT
size: NA; J: TRBJ1-5; D: TRBD1; V: TRBV3-1/TRBV3-2; CDR3: CASSLAPDRGPNQPQHF; DNA: TGTGCCAGCAGCCTAGCCCCGGACAGGGGGCCTAATCAGCCCCAGCATTTT
size: NA; J: TRBJ1-5; D: TRBD1; V: TRBV6-1; CDR3: CASSEDPRGGPEHF; DNA: TGTGCCAGCAGTGAAGACCCACGAGGGGGCCCCGAGCATTTT
size: NA; J: TRBJ2-1; D: NA; V: TRBV10-3; CDR3: CAIADAVEQFF; DNA: TGTGCCATAGCCGATGCCGTAGAGCAGTTCTTC
size: NA; J: TRBJ1-5; D: NA; V: TRBV27; CDR3: CASSYWGSNQPQHF; DNA: TGTGCCAGCAGTTATTGGGGTAGTAATCAGCCCCAGCATTTT
size: NA; J: TRBJ1-1; D: NA; V: TRBV6-2/TRBV6-3; CDR3: CASSYPEPGRGWTEAFF; DNA: TGTGCCAGCAGTTACCCCGAACCTGGACGGGGGTGGACTGAAGCTTTCTTT
size: NA; J: TRBJ2-5; D: NA; V: TRBV30; CDR3: CAWSWQGPETQYF; DNA: TGTGCCTGGAGTTGGCAGGGCCCTGAGACCCAGTACTTC
size: NA; J: TRBJ2-3; D: NA; V: TRBV4-2; CDR3: CASSQELGTQYF; DNA: TGTGCCAGCAGCCAAGAACTAGGTACGCAGTATTTT
size: NA; J: TRBJ1-5; D: NA; V: TRBV19; CDR3: CASSYDYRNQPQHF; DNA: TGTGCCAGTAGTTATGATTATCGTAATCAGCCCCAGCATTTT
size: NA; J: TRBJ1-3; D: NA; V: TRBV9; CDR3: CASSPQQGQKGNTIYF; DNA: TGTGCCAGCAGCCCTCAACAGGGCCAGAAGGGAAACACCATATATTTT
size: NA; J: TRBJ2-1; D: NA; V: TRBV7-9; CDR3: CASSYSADEQFF; DNA: TGTGCCAGCAGCTACTCGGCCGATGAGCAGTTCTTC
size: few; J: TRBJ1-1; D: NA; V: TRBV18; CDR3: CASSPGDGAGEAFF; DNA: TGTGCCAGCTCACCGGGGGATGGAGCGGGAGAAGCTTTCTTT
size: NA; J: TRBJ2-1; D: NA; V: TRBV7-9; CDR3: CATSLESVDEQFF; DNA: TGTGCCACCTCCCTCGAATCTGTAGATGAGCAGTTCTTC
size: NA; J: TRBJ1-5; D: NA; V: TRBV10-3; CDR3: CAISESPLGSPNQPQHF; DNA: TGTGCCATCAGTGAGTCACCTTTGGGCAGTCCCAATCAGCCCCAGCATTTT
size: NA; J: TRBJ1-3; D: TRBD1; V: TRBV12-5; CDR3: CASGYLQGDRLNF; DNA: TGTGCTAGTGGTTATCTACAGGGGGACAGGTTGAATTTT
size: NA; J: TRBJ1-5; D: NA; V: TRBV30; CDR3: CAWSSRQINQPQHF; DNA: TGTGCCTGGAGTTCGCGACAGATTAATCAGCCCCAGCATTTT
size: once; J: TRBJ2-4; D: TRBD2; V: TRBV9; CDR3: CASSVDGGAGGKNIQYF; DNA: TGTGCCAGCAGCGTAGATGGGGGAGCGGGGGGCAAAAACATTCAGTACTTC
size: many; J: TRBJ1-3; D: NA; V: TRBV11-2; CDR3: CASSSIRGNTIYF; DNA: TGTGCCAGCAGCTCCATACGGGGGAACACCATATATTTT
size: NA; J: TRBJ2-1; D: NA; V: TRBV19; CDR3: CASSQTQGGSYNEQFF; DNA: TGTGCCAGTAGCCAAACCCAGGGAGGCTCCTACAATGAGCAGTTCTTC
size: once; J: TRBJ2-2; D: NA; V: TRBV5-1; CDR3: CASSLSGGELFF; DNA: TGCGCCAGCAGCCTAAGCGGAGGGGAGCTGTTTTTT
size: NA; J: TRBJ2-1; D: NA; V: TRBV18; CDR3: CASSPRDSSYNEQFF; DNA: TGTGCCAGCTCACCACGGGACTCCTCCTACAATGAGCAGTTCTTC
size: NA; J: TRBJ2-3; D: TRBD2; V: TRBV6-4; CDR3: CASSVGGGQADTQYF; DNA: TGTGCCAGCAGTGTGGGCGGGGGGCAAGCAGATACGCAGTATTTT
size: NA; J: TRBJ2-1; D: NA; V: TRBV6-5; CDR3: CASSSDMGSYNEQFF; DNA: TGTGCCAGCAGTTCAGACATGGGCTCCTACAATGAGCAGTTCTTC